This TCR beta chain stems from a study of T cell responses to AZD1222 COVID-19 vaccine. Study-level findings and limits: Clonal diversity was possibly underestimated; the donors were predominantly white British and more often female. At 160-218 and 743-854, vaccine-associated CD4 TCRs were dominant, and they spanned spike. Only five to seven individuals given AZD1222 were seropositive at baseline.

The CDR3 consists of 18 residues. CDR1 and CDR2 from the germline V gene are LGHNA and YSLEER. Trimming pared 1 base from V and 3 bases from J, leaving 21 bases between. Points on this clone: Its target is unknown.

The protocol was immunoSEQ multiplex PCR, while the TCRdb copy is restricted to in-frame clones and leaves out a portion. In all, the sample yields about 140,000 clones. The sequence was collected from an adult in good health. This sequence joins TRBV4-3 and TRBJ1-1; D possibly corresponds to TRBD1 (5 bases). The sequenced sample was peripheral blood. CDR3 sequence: CASSQGLTGAGRDTEAFF. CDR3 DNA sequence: TGCGCCAGCAGCCAAGGGCTAACTGGGGCTGGGAGGGACACTGAAGCTTTCTTT.